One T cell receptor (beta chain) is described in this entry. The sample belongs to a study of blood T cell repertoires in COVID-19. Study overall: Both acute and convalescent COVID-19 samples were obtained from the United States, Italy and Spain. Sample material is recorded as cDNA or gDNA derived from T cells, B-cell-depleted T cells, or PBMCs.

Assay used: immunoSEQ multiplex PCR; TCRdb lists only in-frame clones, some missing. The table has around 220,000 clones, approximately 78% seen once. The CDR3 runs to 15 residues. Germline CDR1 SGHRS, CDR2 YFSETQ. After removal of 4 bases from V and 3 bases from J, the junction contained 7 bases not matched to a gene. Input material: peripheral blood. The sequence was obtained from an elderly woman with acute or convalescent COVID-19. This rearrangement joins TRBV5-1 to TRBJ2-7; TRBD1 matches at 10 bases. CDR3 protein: CASSDYGTGVYEQYF. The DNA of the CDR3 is TGCGCCAGCAGCGACTACGGGACAGGGGTCTACGAGCAGTACTTC. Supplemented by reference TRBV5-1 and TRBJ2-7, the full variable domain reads KAGVTQTPRYLIKTRGQQVTLSCSPISGHRSVSWYQQTPGQGLQFLFEYFSETQRNKGNFPGRFSGRQFSNSRSEMNVSTLELGDSALYLCASSDYGTGVYEQYFGPGTRLTVT.